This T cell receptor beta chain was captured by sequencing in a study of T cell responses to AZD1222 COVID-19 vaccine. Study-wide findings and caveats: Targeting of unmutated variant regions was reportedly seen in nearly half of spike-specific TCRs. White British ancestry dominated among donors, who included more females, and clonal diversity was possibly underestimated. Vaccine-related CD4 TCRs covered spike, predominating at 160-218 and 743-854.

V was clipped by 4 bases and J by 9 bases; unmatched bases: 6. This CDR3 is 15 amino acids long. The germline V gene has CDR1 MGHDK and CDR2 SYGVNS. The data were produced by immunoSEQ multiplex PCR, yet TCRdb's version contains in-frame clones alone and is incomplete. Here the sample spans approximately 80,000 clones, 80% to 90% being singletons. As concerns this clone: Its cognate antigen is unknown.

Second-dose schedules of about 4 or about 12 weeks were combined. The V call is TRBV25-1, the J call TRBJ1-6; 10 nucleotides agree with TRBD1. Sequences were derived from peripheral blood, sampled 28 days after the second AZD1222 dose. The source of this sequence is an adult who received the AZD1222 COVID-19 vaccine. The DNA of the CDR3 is TGTGCCAGCAGTGCCGACAGGGGGCTCGGTTCACCCCTCCACTTT. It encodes CASSADRGLGSPLHF.